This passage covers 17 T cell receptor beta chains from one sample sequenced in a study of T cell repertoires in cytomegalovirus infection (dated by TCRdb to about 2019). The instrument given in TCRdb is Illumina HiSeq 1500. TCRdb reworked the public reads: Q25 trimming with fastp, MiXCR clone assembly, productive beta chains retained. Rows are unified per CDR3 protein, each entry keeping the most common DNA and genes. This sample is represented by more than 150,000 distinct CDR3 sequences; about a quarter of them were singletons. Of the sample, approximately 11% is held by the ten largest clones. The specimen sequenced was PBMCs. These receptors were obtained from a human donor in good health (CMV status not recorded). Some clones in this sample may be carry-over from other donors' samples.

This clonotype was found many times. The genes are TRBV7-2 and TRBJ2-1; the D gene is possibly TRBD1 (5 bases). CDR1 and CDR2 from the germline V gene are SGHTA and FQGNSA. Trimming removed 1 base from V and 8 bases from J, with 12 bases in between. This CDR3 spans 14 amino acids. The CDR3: CASSLVGVGDEQFF. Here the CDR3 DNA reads TGTGCCAGCAGCTTAGTAGGGGTCGGTGATGAGCAGTTCTTC.

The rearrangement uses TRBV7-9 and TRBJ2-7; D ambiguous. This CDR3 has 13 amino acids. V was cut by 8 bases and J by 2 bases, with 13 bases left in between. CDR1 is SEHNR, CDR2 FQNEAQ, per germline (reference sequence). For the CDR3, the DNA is TGTGCCAGCGAAGGAAAAAAGGCCTACGAGCAGTACTTC. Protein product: CASEGKKAYEQYF. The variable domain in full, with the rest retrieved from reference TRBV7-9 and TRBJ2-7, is DTGVSQNPRHKITKRGQNVTFRCDPISEHNRLYWYRQTLGQGPEFLTYFQNEAQLEKSRLLSDRFSAERPKGSFSTLEIQRTEQGDSAMYLCASEGKKAYEQYFGPGTRLTVT.

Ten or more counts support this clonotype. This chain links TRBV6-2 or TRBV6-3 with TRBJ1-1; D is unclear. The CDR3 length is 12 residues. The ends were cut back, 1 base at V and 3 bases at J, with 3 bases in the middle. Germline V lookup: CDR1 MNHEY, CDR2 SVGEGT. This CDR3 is CASSYLYTEAFF. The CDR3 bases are TGTGCCAGCAGTTACTTATACACTGAAGCTTTCTTT.

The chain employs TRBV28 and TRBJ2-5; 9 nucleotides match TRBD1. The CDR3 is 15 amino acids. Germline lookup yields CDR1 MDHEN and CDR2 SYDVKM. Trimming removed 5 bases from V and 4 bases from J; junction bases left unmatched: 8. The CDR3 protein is CASSPRTGAGETQYF. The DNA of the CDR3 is TGTGCCAGCAGTCCCCGGACAGGGGCGGGAGAGACCCAGTACTTC.

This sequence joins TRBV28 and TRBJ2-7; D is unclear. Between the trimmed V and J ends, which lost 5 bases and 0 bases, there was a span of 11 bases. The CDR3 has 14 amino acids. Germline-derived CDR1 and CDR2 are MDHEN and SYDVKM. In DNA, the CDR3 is TGTGCCAGCAGTACCCTAAGGAGCTCCTACGAGCAGTACTTC. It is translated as CASSTLRSSYEQYF.

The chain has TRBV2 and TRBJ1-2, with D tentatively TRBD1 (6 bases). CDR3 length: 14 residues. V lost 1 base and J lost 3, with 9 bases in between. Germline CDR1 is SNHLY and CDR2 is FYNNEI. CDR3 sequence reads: CASSEGTAYYGYTF. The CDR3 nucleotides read TGTGCCAGCAGTGAAGGGACAGCATACTATGGCTACACCTTC.

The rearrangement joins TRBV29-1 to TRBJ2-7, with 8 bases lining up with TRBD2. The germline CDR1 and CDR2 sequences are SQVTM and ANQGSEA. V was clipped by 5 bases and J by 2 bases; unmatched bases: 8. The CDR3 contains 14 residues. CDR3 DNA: TGCAGCGTTCTAAGTCGCGGGGGGCCCTACGAGCAGTACTTC. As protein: CSVLSRGGPYEQYF.

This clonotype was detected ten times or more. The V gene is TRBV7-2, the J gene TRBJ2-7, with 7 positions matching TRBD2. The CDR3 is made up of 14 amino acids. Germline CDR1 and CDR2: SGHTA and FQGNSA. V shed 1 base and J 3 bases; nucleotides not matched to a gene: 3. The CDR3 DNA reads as TGTGCCAGCAGCTTAGGGCTAGCGGTCTACGAGCAGTACTTC. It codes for CASSLGLAVYEQYF.

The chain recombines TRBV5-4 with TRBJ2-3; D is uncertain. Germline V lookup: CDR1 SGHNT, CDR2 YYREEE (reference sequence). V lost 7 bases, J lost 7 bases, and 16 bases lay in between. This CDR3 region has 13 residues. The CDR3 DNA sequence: TGTGCCAGCCTCAAATCCGGAGAAAATACGCAGTATTTT. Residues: CASLKSGENTQYF.

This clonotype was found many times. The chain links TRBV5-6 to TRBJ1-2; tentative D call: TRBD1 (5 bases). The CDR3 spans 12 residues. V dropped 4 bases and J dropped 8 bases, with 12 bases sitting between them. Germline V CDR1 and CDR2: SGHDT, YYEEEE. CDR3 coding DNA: TGTGCCAGCAGCAGGGGTGGTAAGGGCTACACCTTC. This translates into CASSRGGKGYTF.

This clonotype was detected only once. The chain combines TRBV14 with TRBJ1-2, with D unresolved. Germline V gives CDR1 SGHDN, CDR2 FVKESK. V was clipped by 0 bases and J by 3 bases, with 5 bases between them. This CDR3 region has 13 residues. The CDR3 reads CASSQDSYYGYTF. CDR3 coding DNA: TGTGCCAGCAGCCAAGATTCCTACTATGGCTACACCTTC.

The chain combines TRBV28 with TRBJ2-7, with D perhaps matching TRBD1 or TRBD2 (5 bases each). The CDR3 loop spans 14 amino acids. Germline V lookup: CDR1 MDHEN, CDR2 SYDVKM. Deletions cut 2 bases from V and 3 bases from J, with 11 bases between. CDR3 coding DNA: TGTGCCAGCAGTTTAAGGGGACGGTTCTACGAGCAGTACTTC. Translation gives CASSLRGRFYEQYF. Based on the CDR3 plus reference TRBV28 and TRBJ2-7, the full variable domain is DVKVTQSSRYLVKRTGEKVFLECVQDMDHENMFWYRQDPGLGLRLIYFSYDVKMKEKGDIPEGYSVSREKKERFSLILESASTNQTSMYLCASSLRGRFYEQYFGPGTRLTVT.

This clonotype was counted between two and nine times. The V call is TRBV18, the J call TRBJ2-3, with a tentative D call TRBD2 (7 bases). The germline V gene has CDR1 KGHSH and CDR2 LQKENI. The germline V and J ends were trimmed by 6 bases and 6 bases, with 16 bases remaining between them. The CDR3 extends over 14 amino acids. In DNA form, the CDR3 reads TGTGCCAGCTCGGAGACCGCGGGGGCCGATACGCAGTATTTT. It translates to CASSETAGADTQYF. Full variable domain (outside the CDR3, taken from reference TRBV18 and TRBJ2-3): NAGVMQNPRHLVRRRGQEARLRCSPMKGHSHVYWYRQLPEEGLKFMVYLQKENIIDESGMPKERFSAEFPKEGPSILRIQQVVRGDSAAYFCASSETAGADTQYFGPGTRLTVL.

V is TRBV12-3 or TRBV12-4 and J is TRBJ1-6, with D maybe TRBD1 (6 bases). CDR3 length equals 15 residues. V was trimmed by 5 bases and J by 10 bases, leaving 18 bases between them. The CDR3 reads CASSPSQGKGSPLHF. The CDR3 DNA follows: TGTGCCAGCAGTCCATCCCAGGGGAAGGGGTCACCCCTCCACTTT.

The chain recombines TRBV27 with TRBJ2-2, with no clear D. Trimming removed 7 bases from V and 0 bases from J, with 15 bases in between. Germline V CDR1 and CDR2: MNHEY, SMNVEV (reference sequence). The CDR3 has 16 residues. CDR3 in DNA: TGTGCCAGCACCCCCCGAGTAGCAACGAACACCGGGGAGCTGTTTTTT. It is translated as CASTPRVATNTGELFF.

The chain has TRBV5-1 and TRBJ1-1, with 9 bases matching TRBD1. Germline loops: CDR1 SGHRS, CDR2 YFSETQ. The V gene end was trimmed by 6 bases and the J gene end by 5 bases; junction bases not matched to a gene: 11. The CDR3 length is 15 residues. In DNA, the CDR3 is TGCGCCAGCACCCCCCGGACAGGGGAGAGGACTGAAGCTTTCTTT. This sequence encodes CASTPRTGERTEAFF.

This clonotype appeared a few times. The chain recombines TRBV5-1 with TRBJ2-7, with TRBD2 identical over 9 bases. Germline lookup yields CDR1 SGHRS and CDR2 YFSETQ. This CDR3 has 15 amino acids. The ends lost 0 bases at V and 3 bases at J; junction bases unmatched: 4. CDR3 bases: TGCGCCAGCAGCTTGGCGGCGGGAGGGAGCTACGAGCAGTACTTC. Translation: CASSLAAGGSYEQYF.